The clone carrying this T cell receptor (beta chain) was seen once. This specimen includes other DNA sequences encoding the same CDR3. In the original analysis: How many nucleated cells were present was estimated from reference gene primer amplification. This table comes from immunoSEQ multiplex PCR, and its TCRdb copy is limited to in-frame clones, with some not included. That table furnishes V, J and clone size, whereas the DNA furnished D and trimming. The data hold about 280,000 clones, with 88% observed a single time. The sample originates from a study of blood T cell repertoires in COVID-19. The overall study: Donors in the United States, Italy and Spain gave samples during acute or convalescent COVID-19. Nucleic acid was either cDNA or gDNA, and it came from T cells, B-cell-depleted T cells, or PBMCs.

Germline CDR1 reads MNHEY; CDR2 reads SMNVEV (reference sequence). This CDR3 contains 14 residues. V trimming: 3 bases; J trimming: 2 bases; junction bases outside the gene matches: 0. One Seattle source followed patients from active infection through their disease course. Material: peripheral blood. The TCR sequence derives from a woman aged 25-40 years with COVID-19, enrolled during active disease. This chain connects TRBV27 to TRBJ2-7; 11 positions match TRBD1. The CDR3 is CASSLGQGAYEQYF. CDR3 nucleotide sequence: TGTGCCAGCAGTTTGGGACAGGGGGCCTACGAGCAGTACTTC.